The 29 T cell receptor beta chains below come from one sample, sequenced in a study of Graves' ophthalmopathy and Graves' hyperthyroidism. Investigators amplified TCR beta CDR3 regions from RNA transcripts. HTBI primers were used in a first-round RT-PCR, which preceded a second-round multiplex PCR. TCRdb reanalysed the multiplex PCR reads using MiXCR and keeps one entry per CDR3 protein. The sample lists about 740,000 distinct CDR3 sequences, approximately 40% occurring once. Sequencing input: peripheral blood. Source of these receptors: an adult man with Graves' ophthalmopathy.

This clonotype has at least ten counts. The chain uses TRBV29-1 and TRBJ1-1; no clear D gene. Looked up from germline, CDR1 is SQVTM and CDR2 is ANQGSEA. The CDR3 contains 14 residues. Trimming pared 4 bases from V and 2 bases from J, leaving 14 bases between. The CDR3 loop is CSVVLVATNTEAFF. The CDR3 DNA reads TGCAGCGTTGTCCTTGTGGCAACTAACACTGAAGCTTTCTTT.

A word on this clonotype: A read error may be the cause here, since a much bigger clone is one base away. This chain links TRBV2 with TRBJ1-1; 7 bases match TRBD1. The CDR3 is made up of 14 amino acids. Germline V CDR1 and CDR2: SNHLY, FYNNEI. Germline trimming cut 7 bases from V and 0 bases from J; bases unmatched to any gene: 5. CDR3 nucleotides: TGTGCCAGCATAGTGACAGGGCTGAACACTGAAGCTTTCTTT. Residues: CASIVTGLNTEAFF.

The chain is built from TRBV12-3 or TRBV12-4 and TRBJ1-1; maybe TRBD1 (5 bases). Between the trimmed V and J ends, which lost 7 bases and 0 bases, there was a span of 15 bases. This CDR3 comprises 15 residues. The DNA of the CDR3 is TGTGCCAGCACGGCATGGGGCACCTTGAACACTGAAGCTTTCTTT. Its translation: CASTAWGTLNTEAFF.

This clonotype occurred a few times. The chain has TRBV7-2 and TRBJ2-5; 11 nucleotides match TRBD2. The CDR3 contains 14 residues. The ends lost 5 bases at V and 5 bases at J; junction bases unmatched: 4. The germline V gene has CDR1 SGHTA and CDR2 FQGNSA. In nucleotides, the CDR3 is TGTGCCAGCAGCCATAGCGGGGGGGCTGAGACCCAGTACTTC. Residues: CASSHSGGAETQYF. The whole variable domain, filled in from reference TRBV7-2 and TRBJ2-5, reads GAGVSQSPSNKVTEKGKDVELRCDPISGHTALYWYRQSLGQGLEFLIYFQGNSAPDKSGLPSDRFSAERTGGSVSTLTIQRTQQEDSAVYLCASSHSGGAETQYFGPGTRLLVL.

The V gene is TRBV25-1, the J gene TRBJ1-1; TRBD1 agrees at 7 bases. This CDR3 spans 15 amino acids. V lost 3 bases to trimming and J lost 3 bases; unmatched junction nucleotides: 7. CDR1 and CDR2 from the germline V gene are MGHDK and SYGVNS. This CDR3 is CASSDRQGRYTEAFF. The CDR3 nucleotides are TGTGCCAGCAGTGATCGACAGGGTCGATACACTGAAGCTTTCTTT. The variable domain in full, with the rest retrieved from reference TRBV25-1 and TRBJ1-1, is EADIYQTPRYLVIGTGKKITLECSQTMGHDKMYWYQQDPGMELHLIHYSYGVNSTEKGDLSSESTVSRIRTEHFPLTLESARPSHTSQYLCASSDRQGRYTEAFFGQGTRLTVV.

This clonotype showed up just a few times. CDR3 sequence (DNA): TGTGCCAGCAGCGCAACAGGAACCGACGAGCAGTACTTC. Protein product: CASSATGTDEQYF. The V gene is TRBV5-5, the J gene TRBJ2-7, with D perhaps TRBD1 (5 bases). The V and J ends lost 4 bases and 5 bases respectively, with 13 bases between them. Germline loops: CDR1 SGHKS, CDR2 YYEKEE (reference sequence). The CDR3 contains 13 residues.

The chain joins TRBV7-8 to TRBJ1-6, with 10 bases that match TRBD1. Germline assignment: CDR1 SGHVS and CDR2 FQNEAQ. The CDR3 is 15 residues long. With 7 bases clipped from V and 9 bases from J, the junction kept 9 bases outside the gene matches. CDR3: CASTQGQGFRSPLHF. The CDR3 nucleotides are TGTGCCAGCACCCAGGGACAGGGGTTTCGTTCACCCCTCCACTTT.

The V gene is TRBV2, the J gene TRBJ2-3; 7 positions match TRBD1. The CDR3 is 17 residues long. The germline V gene encodes CDR1 SNHLY and CDR2 FYNNEI. V dropped 6 bases and J dropped 0; count of bases not matched to a gene: 12. The CDR3 spells CASSRGILPSSTDTQYF. As DNA, the CDR3 is TGTGCCAGCAGCAGGGGGATACTGCCTTCTAGCACAGATACGCAGTATTTT.

This clonotype occurred many times. This sequence joins TRBV10-2 and TRBJ1-1; D possibly corresponds to TRBD1 (5 bases). With 11 bases removed from V and 0 bases from J, the gap between germline ends came to 13 bases. The CDR3 spans 13 residues. In germline, CDR1 is WSHSY, CDR2 SAAADI. The CDR3 loop is CAGGGGVNTEAFF. CDR3 nucleotides: TGCGCCGGGGGTGGGGGGGTGAACACTGAAGCTTTCTTT.

This clonotype was counted only a few times. The J gene is TRBJ1-2, the V gene TRBV6-1; D is ambiguous. Germline loops: CDR1 MNHNS, CDR2 SASEGT. The CDR3 extends over 14 amino acids. Trimming cost V 1 base and J 2 bases, with 8 bases left between them. CDR3 residues: CASSEGAKNYGYTF. DNA of the CDR3: TGTGCCAGCAGTGAAGGTGCTAAGAACTATGGCTACACCTTC.

The chain joins TRBV29-1 to TRBJ1-1; a weak D match, TRBD1 (5 bases). The V and J ends lost 4 bases and 8 bases respectively, with 20 bases between them. The CDR3 totals 14 residues. Germline CDR1 reads SQVTM; CDR2 reads ANQGSEA. The CDR3 region is CSVGNPTGAGEAFF. Here the CDR3 DNA reads TGCAGCGTTGGAAATCCCACCGGGGCGGGGGAAGCTTTCTTT.

In this sample, this clonotype turned up a few times. At one of its ends the junction is not consistent with the germline gene, which may arise from a read error. CDR3 loop: CASSPNYSNQPQHF. CDR3 in DNA: TGTGCCAGCAGTCCAAACTATAGCAATCAGCCTCAGCATTTT. The chain has TRBV25-1 and TRBJ1-5; no clear D gene. The CDR3 is 14 residues long. Germline V gene lookup returns CDR1 MGHDK and CDR2 SYGVNS.

This clonotype was seen many times. The rearrangement uses TRBV29-1 and TRBJ1-1; 8 positions agree with TRBD1. CDR1 is SQVTM and CDR2 is ANQGSEA in the germline V gene. This CDR3 has 13 amino acids. The trim removed 6 bases at V and 3 bases at J, leaving 6 bases unmatched. The chain's CDR3 is CSVTTGVYTEAFF. The CDR3 nucleotides read TGCAGCGTGACGACAGGGGTTTACACTGAAGCTTTCTTT.

The genes are TRBV29-1 and TRBJ2-7, with D possibly being TRBD1 or TRBD2 (5 bases each). In germline, CDR1 is SQVTM, CDR2 ANQGSEA. The CDR3 length is 10 residues. CDR3 sequence: CSGDGYEQYF. In DNA form, the CDR3 reads TGCAGTGGGGACGGCTACGAGCAGTACTTC.

This clonotype was detected a few times. The chain couples TRBV5-5 to TRBJ2-7; the D gene is possibly TRBD1 (6 bases). CDR1 is SGHKS and CDR2 is YYEKEE in the germline V gene (reference sequence). The V gene lost 2 bases and the J gene lost 6 bases, with 15 bases spanning the gap. The CDR3 is made up of 14 amino acids. CDR3 nucleotides: TGTGCCAGCAGCTTTTGGCAGGGGTCGGGCGAGCAGTACTTC. This codes for CASSFWQGSGEQYF.

In this sample, this clonotype turned up a few times. The chain has TRBV5-6 and TRBJ2-7; D might be TRBD1 or TRBD2, each matching 6 bases. Germline V gene sequence: CDR1 SGHDT, CDR2 YYEEEE. This CDR3 region has 14 residues. V was clipped by 4 bases and J by 3 bases, with 14 bases between them. CDR3: CASSQWGANYEQYF. The CDR3 nucleotides read TGTGCCAGCAGCCAATGGGGGGCCAACTACGAGCAGTACTTC.

The chain links TRBV19 to TRBJ1-1; D gene uncertain. The CDR3 consists of 15 residues. The germline V and J ends were trimmed by 5 bases and 5 bases, with 18 bases remaining between them. The V gene's germline CDR1 is LNHDA and CDR2 SQIVND (reference sequence). CDR3 residues: CASSARHGSVTEAFF. DNA of the CDR3: TGTGCCAGTAGTGCGAGACACGGGTCCGTTACTGAAGCTTTCTTT.

The rearrangement joins TRBV12-3 or TRBV12-4 to TRBJ1-2, with 8 bases matching TRBD1. The CDR3 has 13 amino acids. With V trimmed by 4 bases and J by 7 bases, 5 bases remained unmatched. CDR3 protein: CASSYQGAGGYTF. The DNA for the CDR3 is TGTGCCAGCAGTTACCAGGGGGCGGGTGGCTACACCTTC.

The chain combines TRBV19 with TRBJ1-2; maybe TRBD1 (5 bases). The CDR3 is made up of 15 amino acids. Per the germline V gene, CDR1 is LNHDA and CDR2 is SQIVND (reference sequence). V was shortened by 4 bases and J by 5 bases, with 17 bases between the two germline ends. The CDR3 bases are TGTGCCAGTAGTACCCTCCGGGACGCCCGATATGGCTACACCTTC. The encoded protein is CASSTLRDARYGYTF. The entire variable domain, with the rest obtained from reference TRBV19 and TRBJ1-2, is as follows: DGGITQSPKYLFRKEGQNVTLSCEQNLNHDAMYWYRQDPGQGLRLIYYSQIVNDFQKGDIAEGYSVSREKKESFPLTVTSAQKNPTAFYLCASSTLRDARYGYTFGSGTRLTVV.

This clonotype was seen ten or more times. The chain carries TRBV14 and TRBJ1-1; D is unclear. This CDR3 spans 13 amino acids. Germline-derived CDR1 and CDR2 are SGHDN and FVKESK. Trimming left V 4 bases short and J 0 bases short, with 6 bases between. CDR3 coding DNA: TGTGCCAGCAGCCTGTACATGAACACTGAAGCTTTCTTT. Encoded protein: CASSLYMNTEAFF.

Regarding this clonotype: Since a much larger clone is just one base distant, this may be a read error. The DNA of the CDR3 is TGTGCCAGCAGCTTGACAGCCTTCTACGAGCAGTGCTTC. Protein sequence: CASSLTAFYEQCF. The V and J genes are TRBV7-3 and TRBJ2-7; a weak D match, TRBD1 (5 bases). CDR1 SGHTA and CDR2 FQGTGA come from the germline V gene. The length of the CDR3 is 13 residues.

The chain joins TRBV19 to TRBJ2-7; the D gene is possibly TRBD2 (5 bases). The CDR3 totals 14 residues. Looked up from germline, CDR1 is LNHDA and CDR2 is SQIVND (reference sequence). V was clipped by 4 bases and J by 5 bases, with 15 bases between them. CDR3 DNA sequence: TGTGCCAGTAGTAGTAGCGAGAAAGGCCACGAGCAGTACTTC. Translated, it gives CASSSSEKGHEQYF.

This clonotype was seen many times. The gene calls are TRBV19 and TRBJ1-1; maybe TRBD1 (5 bases). Trimming left V 5 bases short and J 1 base short, with 11 bases between. The germline V gene encodes CDR1 LNHDA and CDR2 SQIVND (reference sequence). The CDR3 consists of 14 residues. CDR3 bases: TGTGCCAGTAGTTTCAAGGGACCGAACACTGAAGCTTTCTTT. Its translation is CASSFKGPNTEAFF.

Only a few counts were recorded for this clonotype. The chain couples TRBV5-1 to TRBJ2-7; 16 bases are shared with TRBD2. This CDR3 region has 17 residues. Unmatched junction bases numbered 9, after V lost 4 bases and J lost 5 bases. The germline CDR1 and CDR2 sequences are SGHRS and YFSETQ. CDR3 amino acids: CASSLGTSGRGSNEQYF. CDR3 nucleotide sequence: TGCGCCAGCAGCCTCGGGACTAGCGGGAGGGGGTCCAACGAGCAGTACTTC. The full variable domain, with the rest looked up from reference TRBV5-1 and TRBJ2-7, is KAGVTQTPRYLIKTRGQQVTLSCSPISGHRSVSWYQQTPGQGLQFLFEYFSETQRNKGNFPGRFSGRQFSNSRSEMNVSTLELGDSALYLCASSLGTSGRGSNEQYFGPGTRLTVT.

The rearrangement links TRBV9 to TRBJ2-2; TRBD2 agrees at 9 bases. The CDR3 length is 22 residues. Germline V lookup: CDR1 SGDLS, CDR2 YYNGEE. V was clipped by 3 bases and J by 2 bases; unmatched bases: 23. The CDR3 region is CASSGRGLPSSGMFTNTGELFF. CDR3 in DNA: TGTGCCAGCAGCGGAAGGGGGCTCCCTTCTAGCGGGATGTTTACAAACACCGGGGAGCTGTTTTTT.

This clonotype was observed many times. The V gene is TRBV19, the J gene TRBJ1-1; D not certain. Trimming stripped 5 bases from V and 6 bases from J, with 19 bases between. This CDR3 is built from 15 residues. Germline V gives CDR1 LNHDA, CDR2 SQIVND (reference sequence). CDR3 nucleotides: TGTGCCAGTAGTCCGGAGGTGGGCAGGAGGCCTGAAGCTTTCTTT. Protein: CASSPEVGRRPEAFF.

The chain has TRBV25-1 and TRBJ1-6; no definite D call. V lost 11 bases and J 0 bases, leaving 8 bases between the germline ends. This CDR3 region has 13 residues. The V gene's germline CDR1 is MGHDK and CDR2 SYGVNS. The CDR3, as DNA: TGTGCCCAACGGGGCTCCTATAATTCACCCCTCCACTTT. Translating gives CAQRGSYNSPLHF.

This clonotype was seen many times. V and J are TRBV7-3 and TRBJ1-2, with 9 positions matching TRBD1. J lost 4 bases, V lost 5 bases, and 5 bases had no gene match. Per germline, CDR1 SGHTA and CDR2 FQGTGA. This CDR3 is built from 14 residues. Here the CDR3 reads CASSPGQGFYGYTF. The CDR3, as DNA: TGTGCCAGCAGCCCGGGACAGGGATTCTATGGCTACACCTTC.

The chain combines TRBV2 with TRBJ2-7; a weak D match, TRBD2 (6 bases). V was cut by 8 bases and J by 6 bases, with 17 bases left in between. Germline V gives CDR1 SNHLY, CDR2 FYNNEI. The CDR3 sequence is 13 residues long. CDR3 sequence reads: CASVKPGEGEQYF. CDR3 nucleotides: TGTGCCAGCGTGAAACCGGGAGAGGGCGAGCAGTACTTC.